These 15 T cell receptor beta chains were all obtained from the same sample, sequenced in a study of cytomegalovirus exposure and HLA in healthy donors. PCR was performed using 60 Vbeta and 13 Jbeta primers. Generated by immunoSEQ multiplex PCR, the TCRdb table keeps only in-frame clones and is missing some. The sample records under 150,000 clones, roughly 70% being singletons. The sequenced material came from PBMCs. The receptors come from a woman aged 35 to 49 in good health and CMV-seronegative.

V is TRBV18 and J is TRBJ2-7; TRBD1 is a possible D gene (6 bases). This CDR3 has 15 residues. Germline CDR1 is KGHSH and CDR2 is LQKENI. V was clipped by 2 bases and J by 0 bases, with 11 bases between them. CDR3 bases: TGTGCCAGCTCACCAACCCGAGGGGGCTCCTACGAGCAGTACTTC. Its translation: CASSPTRGGSYEQYF.

The chain links TRBV9 to TRBJ2-1; D is unclear. The V end was cut by 0 bases, the J end by 3 bases, with 7 bases between. Germline loops: CDR1 SGDLS, CDR2 YYNGEE. This CDR3 is 14 amino acids long. The CDR3: CASSVDTLYNEQFF. The CDR3 DNA follows: TGTGCCAGCAGCGTAGATACTCTCTACAATGAGCAGTTCTTC.

The rearrangement links TRBV25-1 to TRBJ1-5; 12 bases are shared with TRBD1. V shed 4 bases, J shed 2 bases, and the junction held 6 bases outside the gene matches. The CDR3 runs to 17 residues. Per the germline V gene, CDR1 is MGHDK and CDR2 is SYGVNS. The CDR3 loop reads CASSGGTGGRCNQPQHF. The CDR3 DNA reads TGTGCCAGCAGTGGGGGGACAGGGGGCCGATGCAATCAGCCCCAGCATTTT.

Details on this clone: The same CDR3 is also encoded by other DNA sequences in this sample. The chain links TRBV28 to TRBJ1-2, with a tentative D call TRBD1 (6 bases). Trimming left V 3 bases short and J 3 bases short, with 11 bases between. Germline CDR1 and CDR2: MDHEN and SYDVKM. The length of the CDR3 is 14 residues. The DNA for the CDR3 is TGTGCCAGCAGTTTCGGCAGGGGAGACTATGGCTACACCTTC. It is translated as CASSFGRGDYGYTF.

This chain links TRBV28 with TRBJ2-7; weak D call: TRBD2 (5 bases). The CDR3 runs 15 residues. Germline V gene sequence: CDR1 MDHEN, CDR2 SYDVKM. V was clipped by 5 bases and J by 0 bases, with 14 bases between them. CDR3 in DNA: TGTGCCAGCAGTCCCCACGGGGTCGGCTCCTACGAGCAGTACTTC. Translation gives CASSPHGVGSYEQYF.

The chain couples TRBV14 to TRBJ2-2; D uncertain. The V gene lost 6 bases and the J gene lost 2 bases, with 10 bases spanning the gap. The CDR3 consists of 14 residues. CDR1 and CDR2 (germline): SGHDN, FVKESK. CDR3 nucleotide sequence: TGTGCCAGCAGTATGAGTTCTAACACCGGGGAGCTGTTTTTT. This sequence encodes CASSMSSNTGELFF.

The chain uses TRBV4-1 and TRBJ1-4; D perhaps matches TRBD1 (6 bases). CDR3 length equals 15 residues. V was cut by 3 bases and J by 5 bases, with 13 bases left in between. Germline V lookup: CDR1 MGHRA, CDR2 YSYEKL. CDR3 protein: CASSHVIQGNEKLFF. CDR3 DNA: TGCGCCAGCAGCCACGTTATCCAGGGGAATGAAAAACTGTTTTTT.

This clone has only a few counts. This chain connects TRBV10-1 to TRBJ2-3; perhaps TRBD2 as D (6 bases). Trimming stripped 3 bases from V and 0 bases from J, with 16 bases between. CDR1 is WNHNN and CDR2 is SYGVQD in the germline V gene (reference sequence). The CDR3 runs to 17 residues. The CDR3 coding sequence is TGCGCCAGCAGTGATCGCTTGGGAGGCGCTAGCACAGATACGCAGTATTTT. This codes for CASSDRLGGASTDTQYF.

This rearrangement joins TRBV7-7 to TRBJ2-1; D is possibly TRBD1 (6 bases). This CDR3 spans 13 amino acids. CDR1 and CDR2 from the germline V gene are SSHAT and FNYEAQ (reference sequence). Trimming cost V 5 bases and J 8 bases, with 13 bases left between them. In DNA, the CDR3 is TGTGCCAGCAGCCCCCGAGGGGGTGATGAGCAGTTCTTC. It codes for CASSPRGGDEQFF.

The J gene is TRBJ2-3, the V gene TRBV10-3; D might be TRBD2 (7 bases). Germline V lookup: CDR1 ENHRY, CDR2 SYGVKD. The V and J ends lost 4 bases and 0 bases respectively, with 20 bases between them. This CDR3 has 18 residues. The CDR3: CAISGGLPGTISTDTQYF. The CDR3 DNA reads TGTGCCATCAGTGGGGGGCTCCCAGGGACTATAAGCACAGATACGCAGTATTTT.

This clone was picked up a small number of times. V is TRBV7-9 and J is TRBJ1-2, with 7 bases matching TRBD1. V shed 5 bases and J 6 bases; nucleotides not matched to a gene: 12. The CDR3 loop spans 15 amino acids. Germline V gene data show CDR1 as SEHNR and CDR2 as FQNEAQ (reference sequence). The CDR3 nucleotides read TGTGCCAGCAGCCCTCCGGGACAGATCTCTAATGGCTACACCTTC. It specifies CASSPPGQISNGYTF.

The chain is built from TRBV4-2 and TRBJ1-4, with TRBD1 matching over 12 bases. Germline assignment: CDR1 LGHNA and CDR2 YNFKEQ. Trimming took 1 base from V and 7 from J; bases not matched to a gene: 4. CDR3 length: 16 amino acids. CDR3 in amino acids: CASSQALGQGAEKLFF. The CDR3 DNA sequence: TGTGCCAGCAGCCAAGCCCTGGGACAGGGGGCTGAAAAACTGTTTTTT.

The rearrangement links TRBV6-1 to TRBJ2-5, with a possible D match to TRBD1 (6 bases). Trimming pared 5 bases from V and 1 base from J, leaving 8 bases between. Germline V gene sequence: CDR1 MNHNS, CDR2 SASEGT. This CDR3 spans 13 amino acids. CDR3 sequence reads: CASSWTVQETQYF. The CDR3 bases are TGTGCCAGCAGTTGGACAGTCCAAGAGACCCAGTACTTC.

With regard to this clone: The sample holds other DNA sequences that translate to the same CDR3. This chain links TRBV2 with TRBJ1-5; 8 bases are a match to TRBD1. The CDR3 has 13 amino acids. CDR1 and CDR2 from the germline V gene are SNHLY and FYNNEI. Unmatched junction bases numbered 1, after V lost 6 bases and J lost 3 bases. The CDR3 sequence is CASRGQANQPQHF. Here the CDR3 DNA reads TGTGCCAGCAGGGGACAGGCCAATCAGCCCCAGCATTTT.

CDR3 sequence (DNA): TGTGCCAGTAGTATAAAATCGGTGGGGGGGACGCAGTATTTT. Its translation is CASSIKSVGGTQYF. The V and J genes are TRBV19 and TRBJ2-3, with TRBD2 matching 7 bases. V shed 2 bases, J shed 9 bases, and the junction held 8 bases outside the gene matches. This CDR3 has 14 amino acids. The germline V gene encodes CDR1 LNHDA and CDR2 SQIVND (reference sequence).